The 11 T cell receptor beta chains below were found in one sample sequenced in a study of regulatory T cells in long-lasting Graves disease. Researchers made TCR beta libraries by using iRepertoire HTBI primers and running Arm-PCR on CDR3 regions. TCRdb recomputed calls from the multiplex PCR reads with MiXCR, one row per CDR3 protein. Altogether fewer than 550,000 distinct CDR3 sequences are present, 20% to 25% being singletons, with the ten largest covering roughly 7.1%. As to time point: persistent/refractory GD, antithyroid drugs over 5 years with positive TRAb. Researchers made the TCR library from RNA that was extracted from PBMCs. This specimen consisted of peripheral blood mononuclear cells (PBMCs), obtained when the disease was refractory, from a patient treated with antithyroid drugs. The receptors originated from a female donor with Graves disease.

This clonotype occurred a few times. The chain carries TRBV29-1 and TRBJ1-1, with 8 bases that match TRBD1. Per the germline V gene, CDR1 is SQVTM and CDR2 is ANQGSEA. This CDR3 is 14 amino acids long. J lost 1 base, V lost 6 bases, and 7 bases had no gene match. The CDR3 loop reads CSVGPDRGNTEAFF. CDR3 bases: TGCAGCGTCGGACCCGACAGGGGGAACACTGAAGCTTTCTTT.

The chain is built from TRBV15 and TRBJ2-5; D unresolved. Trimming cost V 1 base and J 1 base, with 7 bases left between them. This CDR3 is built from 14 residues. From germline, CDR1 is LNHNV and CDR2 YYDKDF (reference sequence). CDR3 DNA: TGTGCCACCAGCAGAGCACGGGCCCAAGAGACCCAGTACTTC. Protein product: CATSRARAQETQYF.

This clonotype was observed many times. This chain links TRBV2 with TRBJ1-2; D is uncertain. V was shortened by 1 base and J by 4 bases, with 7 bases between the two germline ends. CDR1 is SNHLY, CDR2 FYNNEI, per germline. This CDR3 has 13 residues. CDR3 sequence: CASSEGGFYGYTF. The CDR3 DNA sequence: TGTGCCAGCAGTGAAGGGGGATTCTATGGCTACACCTTC. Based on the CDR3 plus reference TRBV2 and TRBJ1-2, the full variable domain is EPEVTQTPSHQVTQMGQEVILRCVPISNHLYFYWYRQILGQKVEFLVSFYNNEISEKSEIFDDQFSVERPDGSNFTLKIRSTKLEDSAMYFCASSEGGFYGYTFGSGTRLTVV.

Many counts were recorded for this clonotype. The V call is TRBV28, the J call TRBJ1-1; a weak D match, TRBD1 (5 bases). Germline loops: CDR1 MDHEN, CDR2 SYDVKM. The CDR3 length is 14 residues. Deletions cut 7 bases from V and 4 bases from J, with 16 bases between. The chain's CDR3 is CASNLVGGGTEAFF. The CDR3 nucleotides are TGTGCCAGCAACTTGGTGGGGGGTGGCACTGAAGCTTTCTTT.

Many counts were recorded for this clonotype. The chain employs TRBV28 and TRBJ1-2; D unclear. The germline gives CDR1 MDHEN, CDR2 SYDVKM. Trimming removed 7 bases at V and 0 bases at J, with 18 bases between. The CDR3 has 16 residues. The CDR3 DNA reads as TGTGCCAGCAAGACGGCAGGTGCTCTCTCTAACTATGGCTACACCTTC. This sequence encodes CASKTAGALSNYGYTF.

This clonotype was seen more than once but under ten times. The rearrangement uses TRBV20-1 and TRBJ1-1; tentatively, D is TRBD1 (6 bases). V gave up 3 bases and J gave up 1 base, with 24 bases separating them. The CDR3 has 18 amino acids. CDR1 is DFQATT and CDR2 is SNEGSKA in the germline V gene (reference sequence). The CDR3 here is CSARAPLSYREGNTEAFF. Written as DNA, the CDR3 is TGCAGTGCTAGGGCACCTCTATCCTACAGGGAAGGGAACACTGAAGCTTTCTTT.

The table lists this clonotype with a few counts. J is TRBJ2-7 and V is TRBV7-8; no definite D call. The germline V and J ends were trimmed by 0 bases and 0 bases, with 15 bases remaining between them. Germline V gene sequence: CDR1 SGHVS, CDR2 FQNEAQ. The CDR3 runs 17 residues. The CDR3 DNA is TGTGCCAGCAGCTTAGCCAGTTTACCAGTTAGCTCCTACGAGCAGTACTTC. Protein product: CASSLASLPVSSYEQYF.

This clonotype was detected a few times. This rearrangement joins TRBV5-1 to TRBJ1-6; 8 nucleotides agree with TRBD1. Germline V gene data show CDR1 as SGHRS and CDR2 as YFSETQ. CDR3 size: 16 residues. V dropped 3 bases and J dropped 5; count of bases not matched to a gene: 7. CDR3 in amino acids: CASSSGGAPDNSPLHF. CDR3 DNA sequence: TGCGCCAGCAGCTCAGGGGGCGCCCCGGATAATTCACCCCTCCACTTT.

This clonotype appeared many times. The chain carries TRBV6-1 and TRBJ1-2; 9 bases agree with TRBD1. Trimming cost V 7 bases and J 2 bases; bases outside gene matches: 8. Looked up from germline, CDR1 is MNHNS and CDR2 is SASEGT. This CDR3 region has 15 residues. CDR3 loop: CASTLTGGANYGYTF. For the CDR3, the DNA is TGTGCCAGCACCCTTACAGGGGGCGCGAACTATGGCTACACCTTC.

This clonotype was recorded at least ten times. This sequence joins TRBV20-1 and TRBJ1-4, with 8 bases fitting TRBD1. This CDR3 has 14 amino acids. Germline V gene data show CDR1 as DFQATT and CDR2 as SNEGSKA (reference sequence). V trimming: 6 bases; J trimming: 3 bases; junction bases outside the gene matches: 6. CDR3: CSARQGSANEKLFF. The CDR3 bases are TGCAGTGCGAGACAGGGGTCGGCTAATGAAAAACTGTTTTTT.

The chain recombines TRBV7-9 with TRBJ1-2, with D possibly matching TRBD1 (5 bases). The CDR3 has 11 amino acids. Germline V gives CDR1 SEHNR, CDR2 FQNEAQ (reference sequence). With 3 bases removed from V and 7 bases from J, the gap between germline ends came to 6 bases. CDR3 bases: TGTGCCAGCAGCTTTAGGGGTGGCTACACCTTC. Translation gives CASSFRGGYTF.